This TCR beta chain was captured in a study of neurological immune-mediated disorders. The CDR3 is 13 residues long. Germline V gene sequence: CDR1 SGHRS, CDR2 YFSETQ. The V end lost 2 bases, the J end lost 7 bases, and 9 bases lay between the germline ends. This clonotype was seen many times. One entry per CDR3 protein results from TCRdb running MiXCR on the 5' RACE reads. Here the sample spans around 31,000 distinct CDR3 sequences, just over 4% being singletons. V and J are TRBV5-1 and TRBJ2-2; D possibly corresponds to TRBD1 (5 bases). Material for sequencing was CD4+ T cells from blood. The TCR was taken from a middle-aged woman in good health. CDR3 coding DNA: TGCGCCAGCAGCTTTGGGGCGGTCGGGGAGCTGTTTTTT. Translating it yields CASSFGAVGELFF.